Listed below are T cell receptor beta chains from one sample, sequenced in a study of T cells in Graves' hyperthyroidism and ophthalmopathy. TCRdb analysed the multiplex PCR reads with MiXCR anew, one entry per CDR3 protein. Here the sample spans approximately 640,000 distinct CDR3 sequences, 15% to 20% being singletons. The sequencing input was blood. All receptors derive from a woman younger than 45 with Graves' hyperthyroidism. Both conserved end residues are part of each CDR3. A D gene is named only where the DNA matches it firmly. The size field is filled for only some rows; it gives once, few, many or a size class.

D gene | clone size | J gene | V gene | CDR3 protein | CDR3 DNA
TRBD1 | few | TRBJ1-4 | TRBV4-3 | CASSEDPGQGFLTNEKLFF | TGCGCCAGCAGCGAAGATCCGGGACAGGGGTTTTTAACTAATGAAAAACTGTTTTTT
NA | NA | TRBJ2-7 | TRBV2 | CASSEVGSHYEQYF | TGTGCCAGCAGTGAAGTCGGCAGCCACTACGAGCAGTACTTC
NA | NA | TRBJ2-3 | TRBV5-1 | CASSFDSLFSTQYF | TGCGCCAGCAGCTTTGATTCCCTATTTAGTACGCAGTATTTT
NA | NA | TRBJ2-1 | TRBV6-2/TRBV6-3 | CASSLTSRTYNEQFF | TGTGCCAGCAGTCTCACTTCCCGAACCTACAATGAGCAGTTCTTC
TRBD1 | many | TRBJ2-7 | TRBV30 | CAGMTGVTYEQYF | TGTGCCGGAATGACAGGGGTCACCTACGAGCAGTACTTC
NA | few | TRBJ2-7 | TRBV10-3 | CAISEGAGGSYEQYF | TGTGCCATCAGTGAGGGCGCAGGGGGGTCCTACGAGCAGTACTTC
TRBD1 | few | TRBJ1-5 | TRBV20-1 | CSALEGGGQGTHQPQHF | TGCAGTGCCCTAGAAGGAGGGGGACAGGGGACCCATCAGCCCCAGCATTTT
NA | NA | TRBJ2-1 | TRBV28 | CASRNSRREKANEQFF | TGTGCCAGCAGGAATTCCCGCAGGGAGAAAGCTAATGAGCAGTTCTTC
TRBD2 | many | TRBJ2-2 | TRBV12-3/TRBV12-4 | CASSFFGGRRTGELFF | TGTGCCAGCAGTTTTTTTGGCGGGAGAAGGACCGGGGAGCTGTTTTTT
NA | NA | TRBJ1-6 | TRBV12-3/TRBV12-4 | CASSFAEHSPLHF | TGTGCCAGCAGTTTCGCAGAGCATTCACCCCTCCACTTT
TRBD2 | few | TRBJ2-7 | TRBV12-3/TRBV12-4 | CASSLAAGGPGEQYF | TGTGCCAGCAGTTTGGCCGCGGGAGGGCCTGGTGAGCAGTACTTC
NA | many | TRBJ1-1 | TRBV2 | CASRGQHWNTEAFF | TGTGCCAGCAGAGGACAGCATTGGAACACTGAAGCTTTCTTT
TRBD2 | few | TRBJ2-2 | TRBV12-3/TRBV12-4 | CASGLAVNTGELFF | TGTGCCAGCGGACTAGCGGTAAACACCGGGGAGCTGTTTTTT
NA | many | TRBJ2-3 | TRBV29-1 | CSVELVGDTQYF | TGCAGCGTTGAGCTGGTTGGGGATACGCAGTATTTT
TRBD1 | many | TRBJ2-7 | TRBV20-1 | CSASSMSGTGSKEQYF | TGCAGTGCTAGTTCGATGTCCGGGACAGGGTCTAAAGAGCAGTACTTC
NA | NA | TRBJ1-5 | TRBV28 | CASSSRQPQHF | TGTGCCAGCAGCTCAAGGCAGCCCCAGCATTTT
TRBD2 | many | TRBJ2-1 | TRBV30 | CAWSAGLAGNEQFF | TGTGCCTGGAGCGCGGGACTAGCGGGAAATGAGCAGTTCTTC
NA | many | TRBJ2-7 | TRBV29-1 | CSAEDLAFEQYF | TGCAGCGCAGAGGACTTGGCCTTCGAGCAGTACTTC
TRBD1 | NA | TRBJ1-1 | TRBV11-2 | CASSLGTGWLATEAFF | TGTGCCAGCAGCTTAGGGACAGGTTGGTTAGCAACTGAAGCTTTCTTT
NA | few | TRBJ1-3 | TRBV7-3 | CASSLSWGNTIYF | TGTGCCAGCAGCTTGAGCTGGGGAAACACCATATATTTT
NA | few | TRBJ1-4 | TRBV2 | CASSEEAGASTNEKLFF | TGTGCCAGCAGTGAAGAGGCAGGGGCATCCACTAATGAAAAACTGTTTTTT
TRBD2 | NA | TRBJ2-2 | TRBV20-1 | CSAGRSGANTGELFF | TGCAGTGCTGGTAGGAGCGGGGCGAACACCGGGGAGCTGTTTTTT
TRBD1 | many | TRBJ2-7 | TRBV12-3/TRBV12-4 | CASSLRGQGSEQYF | TGTGCCAGCAGTTTACGGGGACAGGGATCCGAGCAGTACTTC
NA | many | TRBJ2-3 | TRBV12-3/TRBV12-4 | CASSTGTPGTDTQYF | TGTGCCAGCAGTACCGGGACTCCCGGCACAGATACGCAGTATTTT
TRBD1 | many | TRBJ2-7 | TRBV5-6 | CASSQNIYRDRTYEQYF | TGTGCCAGCAGCCAGAATATATACCGGGACAGGACATACGAGCAGTACTTC
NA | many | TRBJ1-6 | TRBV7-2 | CASSLEDLPGSPLHF | TGTGCCAGCAGCTTAGAGGACCTTCCGGGGTCACCCCTCCACTTT
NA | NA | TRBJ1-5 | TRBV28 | CASSWSRGPRNQPQHF | TGTGCCAGCAGTTGGAGCCGGGGACCCCGCAATCAGCCCCAGCATTTT